This T cell receptor (beta chain) was obtained from a study of T cell repertoires in cytomegalovirus infection. Across the whole study: Well-studied HLA-B-restricted CMV epitopes were used in the study alongside recently identified HLA-C-restricted ones. Indications came from public TCR beta signatures; they pointed to CMV infection and to a matching HLA type. Study observations and caveats: CMV carriers having the relevant HLA were flagged by cumulative public TCR beta family frequency. Dominant in the ex vivo response were TCR beta clonotypes restricted by HLA-C and specific for CMV.

A word on this clonotype: As yet, its antigen is unknown.

TCRdb redid the calling of the reads with MiXCR, one entry per CDR3 protein. The sample contains roughly 500,000 distinct CDR3 sequences, roughly 42% of which appear only once. In germline, CDR1 is SGHVT, CDR2 SQSDAQ. The CDR3 is 15 residues long. The V end lost 5 bases, the J end lost 4 bases, and 15 bases lay between the germline ends. The chain joins TRBV7-4 to TRBJ2-1; a possible D gene is TRBD2 (5 bases). This receptor was identified in a human donor in good health (CMV status not recorded). Some clones in this sample may be carry-over from other donors' samples. Specimen: cultured PBMCs, collected from culture after CMV antigen stimulation. This CDR3 reads CASSPRTDIYNEQFF. CDR3 bases: TGTGCCAGCAGCCCCAGGACTGACATATACAATGAGCAGTTCTTC.